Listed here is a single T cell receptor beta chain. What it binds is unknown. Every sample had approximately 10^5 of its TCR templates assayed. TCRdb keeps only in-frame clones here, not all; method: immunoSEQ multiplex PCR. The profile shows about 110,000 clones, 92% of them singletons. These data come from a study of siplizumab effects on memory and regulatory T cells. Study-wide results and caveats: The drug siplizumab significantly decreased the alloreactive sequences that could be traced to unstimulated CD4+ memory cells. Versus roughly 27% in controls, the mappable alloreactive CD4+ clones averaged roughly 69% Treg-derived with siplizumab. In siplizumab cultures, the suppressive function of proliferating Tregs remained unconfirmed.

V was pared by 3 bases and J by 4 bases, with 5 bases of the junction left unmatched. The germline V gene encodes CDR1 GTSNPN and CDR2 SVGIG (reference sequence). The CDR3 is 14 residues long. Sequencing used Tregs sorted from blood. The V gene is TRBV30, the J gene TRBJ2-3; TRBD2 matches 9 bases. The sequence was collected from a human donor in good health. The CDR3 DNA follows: TGTGCCTGGAGGCGGACTAGCGCTCCAGATACGCAGTATTTT. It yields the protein CAWRRTSAPDTQYF. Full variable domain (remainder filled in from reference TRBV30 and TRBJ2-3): SQTIHQWPATLVQPVGSPLSLECTVEGTSNPNLYWYRQAAGRGLQLLFYSVGIGQISSEVPQNLSASRPQDRQFILSSKKLLLSDSGFYLCAWRRTSAPDTQYFGPGTRLTVL.